This TCR beta chain was recorded in a study of blood T cell repertoires in COVID-19. Background on the study: Sites across the United States, Italy and Spain contributed samples from acute and convalescent COVID-19. Nucleic acid was either cDNA or gDNA, and it came from T cells, B-cell-depleted T cells, or PBMCs.

The Seattle site enrolled patients during active infection and followed them longitudinally. Authors' processing steps: Scientists estimated how many nucleated cells there were by amplifying reference gene primers. The data were produced by immunoSEQ multiplex PCR, yet TCRdb's version contains in-frame clones alone and is incomplete. That table is the source of V, J and clone size, and D and trimming were worked out from the DNA. The sample includes 170,000 or so clones, approximately 86% of them seen just once. V lost 0 bases and J lost 10, with 9 bases in between. Germline assignment: CDR1 LGHNA and CDR2 YSLEER. This CDR3 has 13 amino acids. This clone has only one observation.

Specimen: peripheral blood. The J gene is TRBJ2-2, the V gene TRBV4-3, with no clear D. This TCR derives from a man aged 55-75 years with COVID-19, enrolled during active disease. The DNA of the CDR3 is TGCGCCAGCAGCCAAGATCTGTATCTGGAGCTGTTTTTT. Translating gives CASSQDLYLELFF.